The 21 T cell receptor beta chains listed next were all sequenced from one sample in a study of type 1 regulatory T cells. TCRdb called the reads again in MiXCR, with one record for every CDR3 protein. The repertoire holds over 55,000 distinct CDR3 sequences, with 63% as singletons. These receptors lack a known antigen. The specimen was cultured T cells, either the whole culture or a sorted T cell fraction (not recorded which). Subset here: Tr1-enriched cell product generated in vitro against host alloantigens. These receptor sequences come from a human donor in good health.

This clonotype occurred a few times. This chain connects TRBV7-8 to TRBJ2-1, with TRBD2 matching 10 bases. The germline CDR1 and CDR2 sequences are SGHVS and FQNEAQ. Unmatched junction bases numbered 5, after V lost 2 bases and J lost 7 bases. The length of the CDR3 is 15 residues. As DNA, the CDR3 is TGTGCCAGCAGCTTACTCCCTAGCGGGAGTAATGAGCAGTTCTTC. This gives the protein CASSLLPSGSNEQFF.

In this sample, this clonotype turned up once. This sequence joins TRBV4-1 and TRBJ1-2; 8 bases match TRBD1. V lost 2 bases, J lost 4 bases, and 6 bases stayed unmatched. The CDR3 runs 15 residues. CDR1 and CDR2 (germline): MGHRA, YSYEKL. Here the CDR3 reads CASSQPKDRGYGYTF. The CDR3, as DNA: TGCGCCAGCAGCCAACCAAAAGACAGGGGCTATGGCTACACCTTC.

This rearrangement joins TRBV27 to TRBJ1-2; 7 nucleotides align to TRBD1. Germline values: CDR1 MNHEY, CDR2 SMNVEV (reference sequence). This CDR3 region has 13 residues. The J segment lost 5 bases and the V segment lost 6 bases, leaving 6 bases of the junction unmatched. CDR3 coding DNA: TGTGCCAGCAGGACCGGGACAGAGTATGGCTACACCTTC. Protein: CASRTGTEYGYTF.

This clonotype turned up a few times. This chain uses TRBV18 with TRBJ2-3; 13 nucleotides agree with TRBD2. The CDR3 has 19 residues. Trimming removed 0 bases from V and 2 bases from J; junction bases left unmatched: 8. CDR1 and CDR2 from the germline V gene are KGHSH and LQKENI. Written as DNA, the CDR3 is TGTGCCAGCTCACCACCGGGGACTAGCGGGACCCCCGACACAGATACGCAGTATTTT. Translated: CASSPPGTSGTPDTDTQYF.

The chain is built from TRBV30 and TRBJ2-1; TRBD2 agrees at 11 bases. Trimming at V came to 4 bases and at J to 0 bases, leaving 8 bases not matched to a gene. Germline V gives CDR1 GTSNPN, CDR2 SVGIG (reference sequence). The CDR3 spans 17 residues. The CDR3 DNA is TGTGCCTGGATTCGGACTAGCGGGCCGAGCTCCTACAATGAGCAGTTCTTC. This gives the protein CAWIRTSGPSSYNEQFF.

V and J are TRBV15 and TRBJ1-5; 9 bases map to TRBD1. Germline CDR1 and CDR2: LNHNV and YYDKDF (reference sequence). J was trimmed by 7 bases and V by 5 bases; bases with no gene match: 12. This CDR3 region has 16 residues. This CDR3 reads CATSSFPRQGGQPQHF. Written as DNA, the CDR3 is TGTGCCACCAGCTCTTTCCCGAGACAGGGGGGGCAGCCCCAGCATTTT.

The chain employs TRBV2 and TRBJ2-3; a possible D gene is TRBD2 (5 bases). Germline-derived CDR1 and CDR2 are SNHLY and FYNNEI. The CDR3 spans 14 residues. The ends were cut back, 6 bases at V and 1 base at J, with 11 bases in the middle. CDR3 protein: CASRGDWGTDTQYF. DNA of the CDR3: TGTGCCAGCAGGGGAGACTGGGGCACAGATACGCAGTATTTT.

The chain combines TRBV20-1 with TRBJ2-1, with TRBD2 matching over 15 bases. The CDR3 is 18 amino acids. Germline V gene lookup returns CDR1 DFQATT and CDR2 SNEGSKA (reference sequence). V lost 1 base and J lost 6; bases outside the gene matches: 10. The CDR3 protein is CSARAGLAGGTAINEQFF. In DNA form, the CDR3 reads TGCAGTGCTAGAGCGGGACTAGCGGGAGGTACGGCCATCAATGAGCAGTTCTTC.

CDR3 loop: CSVELAPYEQYF. The CDR3 DNA is TGCAGCGTTGAATTGGCACCCTACGAGCAGTACTTC. The chain recombines TRBV29-1 with TRBJ2-7; no reliable D call. Germline V gives CDR1 SQVTM, CDR2 ANQGSEA. The CDR3 has 12 residues. V dropped 2 bases and J dropped 2 bases, with 7 bases sitting between them.

The genes are TRBV12-3 or TRBV12-4 and TRBJ1-1; D is undetermined. The CDR3 is 13 amino acids. The ends were cut back, 5 bases at V and 6 bases at J, with 13 bases in the middle. CDR3 sequence reads: CASSPRATAEAFF. As DNA, the CDR3 is TGTGCCAGCAGTCCACGGGCCACCGCTGAAGCTTTCTTT.

This clonotype turned up a few times. The V and J genes are TRBV12-3 or TRBV12-4 and TRBJ2-3; 8 positions match TRBD1. The V and J ends lost 5 bases and 1 base, in that order; junction bases with no gene match: 2. This CDR3 spans 14 amino acids. CDR3 DNA sequence: TGTGCCAGCAGTCCGGGACAGGGCACAGATACGCAGTATTTT. This sequence encodes CASSPGQGTDTQYF.

This clonotype has just one count. The gene calls are TRBV12-3 or TRBV12-4 and TRBJ2-3; a possible D gene is TRBD2 (5 bases). This CDR3 region has 16 residues. With 8 bases removed from V and 3 bases from J, the gap between germline ends came to 21 bases. The CDR3 DNA follows: TGTGCCAGCGCCATGCCCAGCGGCTCCCTTACAGATACGCAGTATTTT. The encoded protein is CASAMPSGSLTDTQYF.

The rearrangement uses TRBV2 and TRBJ2-2; TRBD1 aligns across 7 bases. V was clipped by 10 bases and J by 7 bases; unmatched bases: 12. Germline V gene lookup returns CDR1 SNHLY and CDR2 FYNNEI. This CDR3 region has 14 residues. The CDR3 sequence: CATLGQPAGGELFF. In DNA, the CDR3 is TGTGCCACCCTGGGACAGCCAGCCGGCGGGGAGCTGTTTTTT.

The chain uses TRBV3-1 and TRBJ2-1; perhaps TRBD2 as D (5 bases). Germline CDR1 and CDR2: LGHDT and YNNKEL (reference sequence). V was cut by 3 bases and J by 9 bases, with 15 bases left in between. The CDR3 has 14 amino acids. CDR3 loop: CASSHKSLAAEQFF. The CDR3 DNA is TGTGCCAGCAGCCATAAGTCCCTAGCCGCTGAGCAGTTCTTC.

The V and J genes are TRBV7-2 and TRBJ2-5; tentatively, D is TRBD2 (5 bases). V lost 2 bases, J lost 4 bases, and 11 bases lay in between. The CDR3 length is 14 residues. In germline, CDR1 is SGHTA, CDR2 FQGNSA. CDR3 region: CASSLSGRGETQYF. The CDR3 nucleotides read TGTGCCAGCAGCTTATCGGGGAGAGGAGAGACCCAGTACTTC.

The V and J genes are TRBV12-3 or TRBV12-4 and TRBJ2-3; 8 positions agree with TRBD1. The CDR3 has 14 residues. Trimming took 5 bases from V and 4 from J; bases not matched to a gene: 5. The CDR3 nucleotides are TGTGCCAGCAGTCGGGGACAGGCCCCAGATACGCAGTATTTT. Protein product: CASSRGQAPDTQYF.

The J gene is TRBJ1-2, the V gene TRBV15; 11 positions match TRBD1. After removal of 3 bases from V and 3 bases from J, the junction contained 6 bases not matched to a gene. The CDR3 sequence is 16 residues long. Looked up from germline, CDR1 is LNHNV and CDR2 is YYDKDF (reference sequence). The CDR3 bases are TGTGCCACCAGCAGGGGCGGACAGGGGGCCTACTATGGCTACACCTTC. Residues: CATSRGGQGAYYGYTF.

The chain is built from TRBV5-1 and TRBJ2-5; TRBD2 matches at 8 bases. There are 14 residues in the CDR3. Trimming took 4 bases from V and 5 from J; bases not matched to a gene: 7. Germline CDR1 reads SGHRS; CDR2 reads YFSETQ. The CDR3 coding sequence is TGCGCCAGCAGCGACGGACTAGCACGGGAGACCCAGTACTTC. It translates to CASSDGLARETQYF.

This rearrangement joins TRBV5-1 to TRBJ2-1, with D maybe TRBD2 (6 bases). The germline V gene has CDR1 SGHRS and CDR2 YFSETQ. V lost 4 bases, J lost 0 bases, and 11 bases lay in between. The CDR3 contains 15 residues. CDR3 protein: CASSPAGSSYNEQFF. CDR3 coding DNA: TGCGCCAGCAGCCCCGCCGGGAGCTCCTACAATGAGCAGTTCTTC.

The chain combines TRBV20-1 with TRBJ1-5, with 8 bases matching TRBD1. Trimming at V came to 3 bases and at J to 1 base, leaving 8 bases not matched to a gene. The CDR3 length is 16 residues. The germline CDR1 and CDR2 sequences are DFQATT and SNEGSKA (reference sequence). Here the CDR3 reads CSASSGGGPSNQPQHF. The CDR3 DNA is TGCAGTGCTAGTTCAGGGGGCGGTCCGAGCAATCAGCCCCAGCATTTT.

This sequence joins TRBV4-1 and TRBJ1-1; TRBD1 matches at 9 bases. The length of the CDR3 is 18 residues. V lost 4 bases to trimming and J lost 3 bases; unmatched junction nucleotides: 15. Looked up from germline, CDR1 is MGHRA and CDR2 is YSYEKL. This CDR3 reads CASSPDRDRAVRDTEAFF. The CDR3 DNA follows: TGCGCCAGCAGCCCGGACCGGGACAGGGCTGTTCGGGACACTGAAGCTTTCTTT.